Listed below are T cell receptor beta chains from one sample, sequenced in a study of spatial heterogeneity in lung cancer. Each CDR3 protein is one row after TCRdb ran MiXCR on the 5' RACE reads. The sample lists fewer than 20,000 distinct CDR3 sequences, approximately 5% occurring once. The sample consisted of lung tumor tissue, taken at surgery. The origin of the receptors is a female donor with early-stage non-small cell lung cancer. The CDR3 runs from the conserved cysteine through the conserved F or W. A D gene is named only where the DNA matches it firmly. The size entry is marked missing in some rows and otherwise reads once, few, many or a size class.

TGTGCCAGCAGCCGGGAGGCTGAAGCTTTCTTT	CASSREAEAFF	medium-sized	-	TRBJ1-1	TRBV7-9
TGCGCCAGCAGCTTGGCCGACAGGGGATTTAGTGAAGCTTTCTTT	CASSLADRGFSEAFF	few	TRBD1	TRBJ1-1	TRBV5-1
TGTGCCAGCAGTTTAGGACAGGGAGGTGGCTACACCTTC	CASSLGQGGGYTF	-	TRBD1	TRBJ1-2	TRBV12-3/TRBV12-4
TGTGCCACCAGCTCTCCGCAGGACGAGCAGTACTTC	CATSSPQDEQYF	many	-	TRBJ2-7	TRBV15
TGCAGTGGAGGAAAACGCGTCGATGAGCAGTTCTTC	CSGGKRVDEQFF	few	-	TRBJ2-1	TRBV20-1
TGCGCCAGCAGCCGTCCAGAGGGGCCCAACACCGGGGAGCTGTTTTTT	CASSRPEGPNTGELFF	many	-	TRBJ2-2	TRBV5-1
TGTGCCAGCAGCGTAGCTTGGGCGGATTACGAGCAGTACTTC	CASSVAWADYEQYF	many	-	TRBJ2-7	TRBV9
TGTGCCAGCAGTTTACAGTTGGGCGGTGGGACCCACTACGAGCAGTACTTC	CASSLQLGGGTHYEQYF	-	-	TRBJ2-7	TRBV28
TGTGCCAGCCCCGAGGCTGGGGCCAACGTCCTGACTTTC	CASPEAGANVLTF	many	-	TRBJ2-6	TRBV9
TGTGCCAGCAGCATTCTAGCGGGAGGGCGAACAGATACGCAGTATTTT	CASSILAGGRTDTQYF	few	TRBD2	TRBJ2-3	TRBV7-2
TGTGCCAGCAGATACAAGGGACAGTATAGCAATCAGCCCCAGCATTTT	CASRYKGQYSNQPQHF	-	TRBD1	TRBJ1-5	TRBV27
TGCAGTGCCCTAGGCTCGGGACAGGGGGCATCAGATACGCAGTATTTT	CSALGSGQGASDTQYF	many	TRBD1	TRBJ2-3	TRBV20-1
TGCAGTGCTAGAACAGAGGGCTTTGGGCCCCAGCATTTT	CSARTEGFGPQHF	many	-	TRBJ1-5	TRBV20-1
TGTGCCAGCAGCTTAGACTCGAGCTCCTATAATTCACCCCTCCACTTT	CASSLDSSSYNSPLHF	few	-	TRBJ1-6	TRBV7-2
TGTGCCAGCAGGGGGGACGGCGGAGCTTTCTTT	CASRGDGGAFF	few	-	TRBJ1-1	TRBV2
TGCGCCAGCAGCTCCAGCGGAGGGTCCTACAATGAGCAGTTCTTC	CASSSSGGSYNEQFF	many	-	TRBJ2-1	TRBV5-1
TGCAGTGCCCGACAGGGGGGCCAGCCCCAGCATTTT	CSARQGGQPQHF	few	TRBD1	TRBJ1-5	TRBV20-1
TGTGCCAGCAGTGCGGCATGGACAGAGCCGCCCCTCTACGAGCAGTACTTC	CASSAAWTEPPLYEQYF	many	-	TRBJ2-7	TRBV6-5
TGTGCCAGCAGGATCAACACCGGGGAGCTGTTTTTT	CASRINTGELFF	-	-	TRBJ2-2	TRBV11-2
TGTGCCAGCAGTTTAAGCGGGAGGGATAATGAGCAGTTCTTC	CASSLSGRDNEQFF	medium-sized	TRBD2	TRBJ2-1	TRBV27
TGTGCCAGCAGTTCAGTATACGAGCAGTACTTC	CASSSVYEQYF	few	-	TRBJ2-7	TRBV27
TGTGCCTGGAGTGCGAATAGCAATCAGCCCCAGCATTTT	CAWSANSNQPQHF	many	-	TRBJ1-5	TRBV30
TGTGCCAGCAGTGGAGCGGGCCGGGGAGATACGCAGTATTTT	CASSGAGRGDTQYF	many	-	TRBJ2-3	TRBV2
TGCGCCAGCAGTCAGCCTAGCGGGAGTTCGTATTCCGACACAGATACGCAGTATTTT	CASSQPSGSSYSDTDTQYF	-	TRBD2	TRBJ2-3	TRBV5-1
TGTGCCAGCAGTTTTGGGTTGGATCAGCCCCAGCATTTT	CASSFGLDQPQHF	many	-	TRBJ1-5	TRBV28
TGTGCCAGCACGACAGGGGCTGGATACGAGCAGTACTTC	CASTTGAGYEQYF	many	TRBD1	TRBJ2-7	TRBV2
TGTGCCAGCAGCGAACTAGCGGGTCGGACCAATGAGCAGTTCTTC	CASSELAGRTNEQFF	many	TRBD2	TRBJ2-1	TRBV7-2
TGTGCCTGGAGTTTAGGACAGGGCTATCAGCCCCAGCATTTT	CAWSLGQGYQPQHF	medium-sized	TRBD1	TRBJ1-5	TRBV30
TGTGCCAGCAGCGAGGGCTTGGACAGGGGGACCACCGGGGAGCTGTTTTTT	CASSEGLDRGTTGELFF	many	TRBD1	TRBJ2-2	TRBV9
TGTGCCATCAGTGATCTGAGGGCCACTGAAGCTTTCTTT	CAISDLRATEAFF	-	-	TRBJ1-1	TRBV10-3
TGTGCCACCGCGGGCAACGGGGAGCTGTTTTTT	CATAGNGELFF	medium-sized	-	TRBJ2-2	TRBV24-1
TGCAGTGCTCGGGACCCGCCCTACGAGCAGTACTTC	CSARDPPYEQYF	few	-	TRBJ2-7	TRBV20-1
TGCAGTGCTCTCCGCCTAGGAATCTACGAGCAGTACTTC	CSALRLGIYEQYF	-	-	TRBJ2-7	TRBV20-1
TGTGCCAGCATCCCTAGCGGGAAGTATGAGCAGTACTTC	CASIPSGKYEQYF	many	TRBD2	TRBJ2-7	TRBV28
TGTGCCAGCAGCCGGATCCGAGAGTCACCCCTCCACTTT	CASSRIRESPLHF	many	-	TRBJ1-6	TRBV7-9
TGTGCCAGCAGTGAGGACAGGGTGCGTCTGGAGCAGTACTTC	CASSEDRVRLEQYF	many	TRBD1	TRBJ2-7	TRBV6-1
TGTGCTTCAGAGGAGGGGAACAGTCACTACGAGCAGTACTTC	CASEEGNSHYEQYF	many	-	TRBJ2-7	TRBV2
TGTGCCAGCCGGATGGCGGGACCGTATACGCAGTATTTT	CASRMAGPYTQYF	-	-	TRBJ2-3	TRBV6-2/TRBV6-3
TGTGCCACCAGCACGGGACTAGCGGGAGGGAGCTCCTACAATGAGCAGTTCTTC	CATSTGLAGGSSYNEQFF	many	TRBD2	TRBJ2-1	TRBV15
TGCGCCAGCAGCTTGTTCGAAAATGAGCAGTTCTTC	CASSLFENEQFF	few	-	TRBJ2-1	TRBV5-1
TGCGCCAGCAGCAAAGACCAGGGGAGTGTGTATGGCTACACCTTC	CASSKDQGSVYGYTF	many	-	TRBJ1-2	TRBV4-1
TGCGCCAGCAGCAAATTCGAAGCCAATCAGCCCCAGCATTTT	CASSKFEANQPQHF	many	-	TRBJ1-5	TRBV4-1
TGTGCCAGCAGCCGATCCGAAGATGGCCATTATGGCTACACCTTC	CASSRSEDGHYGYTF	few	-	TRBJ1-2	TRBV11-2
TGTGCCACCTGCAGACACCTACAAGAGACCCAGTACTTC	CATCRHLQETQYF	few	-	TRBJ2-5	TRBV6-5
TGTGCCAGCAGTCGGGGGTGGCGTACAGATACGCAGTATTTT	CASSRGWRTDTQYF	many	-	TRBJ2-3	TRBV12-3/TRBV12-4